This note documents a single TCR beta chain sequence. The specificity of this receptor is unknown. No base-level quality is on record; no much larger clone is a single base apart. These data come from a study of blood T cells in healthy people across ages (dated by TCRdb to the mid-2010s). General notes on the study: Template switching captured roughly one uniquely barcoded TCR beta cDNA molecule per two T cells in model experiments. Donors were grouped into four age groups: young (average approximately 16 years), middle-aged (39), aged (62) and long-lived (roughly 80). Age-related changes in TCR beta repertoire diversity were measured in the study by deep sequencing normalized with unique cDNA molecular identifiers. Using the same blood draw, the study looked at two additional independent replicas of 1 million unique cDNA reads for two donors, one aged 18 to 30 and the other aged 80 or older. Donors of different ages were randomly distributed across sequencing lanes to avoid experimental bias.

Study-wide conclusions, independent of this receptor: As age increased, observed TCR beta diversity per million T cells dropped in a roughly linear way, and a significant reduction was already evident by age approximately 40. Because donor CMV infection status was unknown, age-related changes in expanded clonotypes were potentially confounded. Compared with the aged group, the long-lived group had more naive CD4+ T cells, fewer expanded clones and increased TCR diversity, suggesting age selection. Observed TCR beta diversity correlated strongly with the percentage of naive T cells measured by flow cytometry. Estimates of total diversity based on one million sequenced T cells were regarded as lower bounds and as underestimates. Since profiling was done on bulk unsorted PBMCs, naive and antigen-experienced compartments could not be conclusively compared.

Systemically healthy Caucasian individuals from Russia, over 30 in total and aged roughly 6 to 95 years, were included as donors. Each donor gave about 11 milliliters of peripheral blood, drawn into EDTA-treated Vacutainer tubes. Ficoll-Paque density-gradient centrifugation was used to isolate PBMCs, with at least 7 million obtained per sample. Trizol reagent was used to extract total RNA from the PBMCs, yielding at least 6 micrograms per sample. For every donor, flow cytometry on a PBMC aliquot measured the percentage of naive CD45RAhigh/CD27high T cells. Library method: 5' RACE. The sample was run on an Illumina HiSeq 2500. A second PCR of about 6 to 12 cycles was run with a J-beta primer mix and a sample-barcoded 5' primer. Each TCR beta cDNA molecule received a unique molecular identifier from a template-switch 5' adaptor carrying 12 random nucleotides. Each sample yielded at least 3 million CDR3-containing paired-end reads. First-strand cDNA was synthesized from all RNA with the Mint cDNA synthesis kit, primed by a TRBC-specific oligonucleotide. After uracil-DNA glycosylase treatment, a first 18-cycle PCR used universal primers M1SS and BC2_uni_R on all cDNA. The study's processing was this. Normalization of each sample was performed by random selection of 1 million high-quality reads, each carrying a distinct molecular identifier. Reads with shared molecular identifiers were discarded instead of being binned into consensus sequences. MiTCR, set to a Q25 quality threshold and the strictest error-elimination algorithm, was used for CDR3 identification, clonotype clustering and error correction. A nonparametric unseen species model with Euler transformation was used to estimate a lower bound on total TCR beta diversity. TCRdb applied fastp at Q25 and MiXCR to the public reads, then kept only in-frame beta chains. Every entry covers one CDR3 protein and lists the most common genes and DNA from its rows. Clone size and V and J calls follow TCRdb, not the original study. Present in this sample are roughly 570,000 distinct CDR3 sequences, roughly a quarter of which were seen just once. The top ten constitute around 18% of the sample.

The material sequenced was blood. This receptor was obtained from a woman aged 70-85 years in good health.

The CDR3 protein sequence reads: CASSEESKAYGYTF. The nucleotide sequence reads TGTGCCAGCAGTGAAGAAAGTAAAGCATATGGCTACACCTTC. The chain uses TRBV6-1 and TRBJ1-2, with an unclear D gene assignment. Between the V and J ends, shortened by 1 base and 5 bases respectively, the junction contains 11 bases. Via the germline V gene, CDR1 is MNHNS and CDR2 SASEGT. The CDR3 covers 14 residues, taking in both the cysteine and the phenylalanine. Left in the record is the CDR3 DNA by itself, 42 bases read in frame from the first base.